Listed here is a single T cell receptor beta chain. Trimming at V came to 7 bases and at J to 4 bases, leaving 7 bases not matched to a gene. The CDR3 contains 14 residues. Germline V gives CDR1 LNHDA, CDR2 SQIVND (reference sequence). This sample was taken from a study of shared clonotypes between healthy human individuals. Only in-frame clones appear in the TCRdb table, and some are missing; sequencing was by immunoSEQ multiplex PCR. The sample has about 710,000 clones; more than 70% are singletons. This chain connects TRBV19 to TRBJ1-1; 9 bases match TRBD1. The receptor comes from a woman aged 30 to 39 in good health. Sequencing was carried out using memory CD4+ T cells sorted from blood. The subset: CD45RA-negative fraction. The CDR3 here is CASTSGQGTTEAFF. CDR3 bases: TGTGCCAGTACCTCCGGACAGGGGACCACTGAAGCTTTCTTT.